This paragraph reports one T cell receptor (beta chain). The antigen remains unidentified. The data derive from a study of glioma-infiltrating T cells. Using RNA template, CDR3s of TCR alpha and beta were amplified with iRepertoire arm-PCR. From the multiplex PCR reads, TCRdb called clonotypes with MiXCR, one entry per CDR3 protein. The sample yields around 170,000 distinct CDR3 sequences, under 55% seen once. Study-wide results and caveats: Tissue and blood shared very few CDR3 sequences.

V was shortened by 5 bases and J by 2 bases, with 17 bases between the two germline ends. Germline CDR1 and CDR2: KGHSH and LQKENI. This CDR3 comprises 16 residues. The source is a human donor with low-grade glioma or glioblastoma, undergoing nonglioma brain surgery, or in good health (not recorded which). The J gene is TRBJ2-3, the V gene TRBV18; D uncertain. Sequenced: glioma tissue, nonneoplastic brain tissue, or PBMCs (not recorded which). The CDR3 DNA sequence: TGTGCCAGCTCAACAACCGAGGCAGAACCCACAGATACGCAGTATTTT. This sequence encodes CASSTTEAEPTDTQYF.